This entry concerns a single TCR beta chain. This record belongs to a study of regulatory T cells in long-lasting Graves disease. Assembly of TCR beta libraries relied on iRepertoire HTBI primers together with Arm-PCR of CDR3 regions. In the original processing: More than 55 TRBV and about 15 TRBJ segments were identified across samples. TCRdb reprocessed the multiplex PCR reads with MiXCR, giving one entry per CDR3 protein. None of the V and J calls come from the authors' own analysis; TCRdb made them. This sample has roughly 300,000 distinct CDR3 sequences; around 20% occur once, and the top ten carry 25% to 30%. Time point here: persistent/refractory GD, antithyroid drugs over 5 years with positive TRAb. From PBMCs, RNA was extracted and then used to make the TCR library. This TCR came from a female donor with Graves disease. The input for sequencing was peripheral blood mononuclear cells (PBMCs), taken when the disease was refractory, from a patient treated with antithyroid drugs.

CDR3 sequence: CAISGGLAGGHNEQFF. The CDR3 bases are TGTGCCATCAGTGGGGGGTTAGCGGGAGGGCACAATGAGCAGTTCTTC. This sequence joins TRBV10-3 and TRBJ2-1, with 11 bases that match TRBD2. Germline CDR1 is ENHRY and CDR2 is SYGVKD. Trimming removed 4 bases from V and 5 bases from J; junction bases left unmatched: 7. The CDR3 loop spans 16 amino acids.